These T cell receptor beta chains were read from a single sample in a study of T cell responses to AZD1222 COVID-19 vaccine. Data came from immunoSEQ multiplex PCR; TCRdb stores just in-frame clones and leaves some out. The data contain 150,000 or so clones, roughly 92% of them singletons. Specimen: peripheral blood, collected on day 0 of AZD1222 vaccination. Receptors originate from an adult in good health. Both conserved end residues are part of each CDR3. Fields, in order: D gene, J gene, clone size, V gene, CDR3 protein, CDR3 DNA. A D gene is named only where the DNA matches it firmly. Size tells how often a clone was seen (once, few, many) or the class of an expanded clone, and some rows leave it out.

d_gene: TRBD2
j_gene: TRBJ2-1
abundance: .
v_gene: TRBV7-9
CDR3aa: CASSPRTSGPNHNEQFF
CDR3nt: TGTGCCAGCAGCCCCCGGACTAGCGGGCCTAACCACAATGAGCAGTTCTTC

d_gene: .
j_gene: TRBJ1-3
abundance: .
v_gene: TRBV13
CDR3aa: CASSLGNTIYF
CDR3nt: TGTGCCAGCAGCCTTGGAAACACCATATATTTT

d_gene: TRBD1
j_gene: TRBJ2-2
abundance: .
v_gene: TRBV27
CDR3aa: CASSLAGQGAGELFF
CDR3nt: TGTGCCAGCAGTTTAGCGGGACAGGGGGCCGGGGAGCTGTTTTTT

d_gene: TRBD1
j_gene: TRBJ2-5
abundance: .
v_gene: TRBV5-1
CDR3aa: CASSRGQWETQYF
CDR3nt: TGCGCCAGCAGCAGGGGGCAATGGGAGACCCAGTACTTC

d_gene: .
j_gene: TRBJ1-5
abundance: .
v_gene: TRBV27
CDR3aa: CASSLQWQKDSNQPQHF
CDR3nt: TGTGCCAGCAGTTTACAGTGGCAGAAAGATAGCAATCAGCCCCAGCATTTT

d_gene: .
j_gene: TRBJ2-2
abundance: .
v_gene: TRBV4-1
CDR3aa: CASRKGDTGELFF
CDR3nt: TGCGCCAGCAGGAAGGGGGACACCGGGGAGCTGTTTTTT

d_gene: TRBD1
j_gene: TRBJ1-5
abundance: .
v_gene: TRBV18
CDR3aa: CASSSGGNQPQHF
CDR3nt: TGTGCCAGCTCCTCAGGGGGAAATCAGCCCCAGCATTTT

d_gene: .
j_gene: TRBJ1-1
abundance: .
v_gene: TRBV6-6
CDR3aa: CASSYSTRGELTEAFF
CDR3nt: TGTGCCAGCAGTTACTCGACGAGAGGGGAGCTCACTGAAGCTTTCTTT

d_gene: TRBD2
j_gene: TRBJ2-3
abundance: .
v_gene: TRBV3-1/TRBV3-2
CDR3aa: CASSQGGGARKYF
CDR3nt: TGTGCCAGCAGCCAAGGCGGGGGGGCGAGGAAGTATTTT

d_gene: .
j_gene: TRBJ1-3
abundance: .
v_gene: TRBV24-1
CDR3aa: CATRPDSGNTIYF
CDR3nt: TGTGCCACCAGACCAGATTCTGGAAACACCATATATTTT

d_gene: TRBD2
j_gene: TRBJ2-3
abundance: .
v_gene: TRBV29-1
CDR3aa: CSVVTVAGGYGDTQYF
CDR3nt: TGCAGCGTTGTCACGGTAGCGGGGGGGTATGGAGATACGCAGTATTTT

d_gene: TRBD2
j_gene: TRBJ2-3
abundance: .
v_gene: TRBV25-1
CDR3aa: CASSEFTGGITDTQYF
CDR3nt: TGTGCCAGCAGTGAATTCACGGGGGGGATCACAGATACGCAGTATTTT

d_gene: TRBD2
j_gene: TRBJ2-1
abundance: .
v_gene: TRBV19
CDR3aa: CASSMFYGSGTSGRASYNEQFF
CDR3nt: TGTGCCAGTAGTATGTTTTATGGTTCCGGGACTAGCGGGAGGGCCTCCTACAATGAGCAGTTCTTC

d_gene: .
j_gene: TRBJ1-4
abundance: .
v_gene: TRBV25-1
CDR3aa: CATRLGSMGKLFF
CDR3nt: TGTGCCACTAGATTGGGTTCCATGGGAAAACTGTTTTTT

d_gene: TRBD2
j_gene: TRBJ2-1
abundance: .
v_gene: TRBV6-4
CDR3aa: CASSAGLAGYNEQFF
CDR3nt: TGTGCCAGCAGTGCGGGACTAGCGGGGTACAATGAGCAGTTCTTC

d_gene: .
j_gene: TRBJ1-5
abundance: .
v_gene: TRBV19
CDR3aa: CASSWQSNQPQHF
CDR3nt: TGTGCCAGTAGTTGGCAAAGCAATCAGCCCCAGCATTTT

d_gene: TRBD1
j_gene: TRBJ1-3
abundance: few
v_gene: TRBV6-5
CDR3aa: CASSPRDSGNTIYF
CDR3nt: TGTGCCAGCAGCCCCCGGGACAGTGGAAACACCATATATTTT

d_gene: .
j_gene: TRBJ1-1
abundance: .
v_gene: TRBV5-1
CDR3aa: CASSLDGVRAEAFF
CDR3nt: TGCGCCAGCAGCTTGGATGGGGTGAGGGCTGAAGCTTTCTTT

d_gene: TRBD2
j_gene: TRBJ2-3
abundance: .
v_gene: TRBV28
CDR3aa: CASSLAGGRGDTQYF
CDR3nt: TGTGCCAGCAGTTTAGCGGGGGGGCGGGGAGATACGCAGTATTTT

d_gene: .
j_gene: TRBJ2-2
abundance: once
v_gene: TRBV15
CDR3aa: CATSSATVTNTGELFF
CDR3nt: TGTGCCACCAGCAGCGCGACAGTGACGAACACCGGGGAGCTGTTTTTT

d_gene: .
j_gene: TRBJ1-1
abundance: .
v_gene: TRBV3-1/TRBV3-2
CDR3aa: CASSQQNTEAFF
CDR3nt: TGTGCCAGCAGCCAGCAGAACACTGAAGCTTTCTTT

d_gene: .
j_gene: TRBJ1-5
abundance: .
v_gene: TRBV4-1
CDR3aa: CASSQDLVSGAGSNQPQHF
CDR3nt: TGCGCCAGCAGCCAAGATCTCGTTTCGGGGGCCGGTAGCAATCAGCCCCAGCATTTT

d_gene: .
j_gene: TRBJ1-1
abundance: once
v_gene: TRBV28
CDR3aa: CASPPEGQQNTEAFF
CDR3nt: TGTGCCAGCCCACCCGAGGGACAACAGAACACTGAAGCTTTCTTT

d_gene: .
j_gene: TRBJ1-3
abundance: .
v_gene: TRBV3-1/TRBV3-2
CDR3aa: CASSQGGSGNTIYF
CDR3nt: TGTGCCAGCAGCCAAGGGGGCTCTGGAAACACCATATATTTT

d_gene: TRBD2
j_gene: TRBJ2-7
abundance: .
v_gene: TRBV19
CDR3aa: CASRTQRDGSYEQYF
CDR3nt: TGTGCCAGTAGAACACAGCGGGACGGATCCTACGAGCAGTACTTC

d_gene: .
j_gene: TRBJ2-3
abundance: .
v_gene: TRBV6-1
CDR3aa: CASSSPYTDTQYF
CDR3nt: TGTGCCAGCAGTAGCCCGTACACAGATACGCAGTATTTT

d_gene: TRBD1
j_gene: TRBJ1-5
abundance: .
v_gene: TRBV28
CDR3aa: CATLDRGINQPQHF
CDR3nt: TGTGCCACCTTAGACAGGGGGATAAATCAGCCCCAGCATTTT

d_gene: .
j_gene: TRBJ2-4
abundance: .
v_gene: TRBV19
CDR3aa: CASSIELAKNIQYF
CDR3nt: TGTGCCAGTAGTATTGAACTAGCCAAAAACATTCAGTACTTC

d_gene: .
j_gene: TRBJ1-1
abundance: .
v_gene: TRBV29-1
CDR3aa: CSGKTVNTEAFF
CDR3nt: TGCAGCGGGAAGACAGTGAACACTGAAGCTTTCTTT

d_gene: .
j_gene: TRBJ1-6
abundance: once
v_gene: TRBV18
CDR3aa: CASSPLRALTPLHF
CDR3nt: TGTGCCAGCTCACCATTAAGGGCTCTTACACCCCTCCACTTT

d_gene: .
j_gene: TRBJ2-7
abundance: .
v_gene: TRBV4-1
CDR3aa: CASSRYASPGKNSYEQYF
CDR3nt: TGCGCCAGCAGCCGATATGCATCCCCGGGAAAAAATAGCTACGAGCAGTACTTC

d_gene: .
j_gene: TRBJ1-2
abundance: .
v_gene: TRBV27
CDR3aa: CASSLQGIGGYTF
CDR3nt: TGTGCCAGCAGTCTCCAGGGAATTGGCGGCTACACCTTC

d_gene: TRBD2
j_gene: TRBJ2-7
abundance: .
v_gene: TRBV7-6
CDR3aa: CASSLSGGIGEQYF
CDR3nt: TGTGCCAGCAGCCTTAGCGGGGGGATCGGCGAGCAGTACTTC

d_gene: .
j_gene: TRBJ1-1
abundance: .
v_gene: TRBV2
CDR3aa: CASKAGSNTEAFF
CDR3nt: TGTGCCAGCAAGGCAGGTTCGAACACTGAAGCTTTCTTT

d_gene: TRBD1
j_gene: TRBJ2-1
abundance: .
v_gene: TRBV5-5
CDR3aa: CASSPPGTVTNEQFF
CDR3nt: TGTGCCAGCAGCCCGCCGGGGACAGTTACCAATGAGCAGTTCTTC

d_gene: .
j_gene: TRBJ1-1
abundance: .
v_gene: TRBV3-1/TRBV3-2
CDR3aa: CASSQRETEAFF
CDR3nt: TGTGCCAGCAGCCAGAGGGAAACTGAAGCTTTCTTT

d_gene: .
j_gene: TRBJ2-2
abundance: .
v_gene: TRBV3-1/TRBV3-2
CDR3aa: CASSQDWGSVQPGELFF
CDR3nt: TGTGCCAGCAGCCAAGATTGGGGGTCAGTCCAGCCCGGGGAGCTGTTTTTT

d_gene: .
j_gene: TRBJ2-2
abundance: .
v_gene: TRBV7-2
CDR3aa: CASSFWGSNTGELFF
CDR3nt: TGTGCCAGCAGCTTTTGGGGGAGTAACACCGGGGAGCTGTTTTTT

d_gene: TRBD2
j_gene: TRBJ2-1
abundance: once
v_gene: TRBV5-1
CDR3aa: CASSFLWEGRSNEQFF
CDR3nt: TGCGCCAGCAGCTTCCTTTGGGAGGGACGATCCAATGAGCAGTTCTTC

d_gene: .
j_gene: TRBJ2-1
abundance: .
v_gene: TRBV18
CDR3aa: CASSPVLGLNEQFF
CDR3nt: TGTGCCAGCTCACCGGTTTTGGGACTCAATGAGCAGTTCTTC

d_gene: TRBD1
j_gene: TRBJ2-7
abundance: .
v_gene: TRBV27
CDR3aa: CASSFSWDSTYEQYF
CDR3nt: TGTGCCAGCAGTTTTTCCTGGGACAGCACCTACGAGCAGTACTTC

d_gene: TRBD2
j_gene: TRBJ2-5
abundance: once
v_gene: TRBV9
CDR3aa: CASSVGLTDLEETQYF
CDR3nt: TGTGCCAGCAGCGTGGGACTAACCGACCTAGAAGAGACCCAGTACTTC

d_gene: .
j_gene: TRBJ2-7
abundance: .
v_gene: TRBV6-5
CDR3aa: CASSTQRTSSYEQYF
CDR3nt: TGTGCCAGCAGTACACAACGGACGAGCTCCTACGAGCAGTACTTC